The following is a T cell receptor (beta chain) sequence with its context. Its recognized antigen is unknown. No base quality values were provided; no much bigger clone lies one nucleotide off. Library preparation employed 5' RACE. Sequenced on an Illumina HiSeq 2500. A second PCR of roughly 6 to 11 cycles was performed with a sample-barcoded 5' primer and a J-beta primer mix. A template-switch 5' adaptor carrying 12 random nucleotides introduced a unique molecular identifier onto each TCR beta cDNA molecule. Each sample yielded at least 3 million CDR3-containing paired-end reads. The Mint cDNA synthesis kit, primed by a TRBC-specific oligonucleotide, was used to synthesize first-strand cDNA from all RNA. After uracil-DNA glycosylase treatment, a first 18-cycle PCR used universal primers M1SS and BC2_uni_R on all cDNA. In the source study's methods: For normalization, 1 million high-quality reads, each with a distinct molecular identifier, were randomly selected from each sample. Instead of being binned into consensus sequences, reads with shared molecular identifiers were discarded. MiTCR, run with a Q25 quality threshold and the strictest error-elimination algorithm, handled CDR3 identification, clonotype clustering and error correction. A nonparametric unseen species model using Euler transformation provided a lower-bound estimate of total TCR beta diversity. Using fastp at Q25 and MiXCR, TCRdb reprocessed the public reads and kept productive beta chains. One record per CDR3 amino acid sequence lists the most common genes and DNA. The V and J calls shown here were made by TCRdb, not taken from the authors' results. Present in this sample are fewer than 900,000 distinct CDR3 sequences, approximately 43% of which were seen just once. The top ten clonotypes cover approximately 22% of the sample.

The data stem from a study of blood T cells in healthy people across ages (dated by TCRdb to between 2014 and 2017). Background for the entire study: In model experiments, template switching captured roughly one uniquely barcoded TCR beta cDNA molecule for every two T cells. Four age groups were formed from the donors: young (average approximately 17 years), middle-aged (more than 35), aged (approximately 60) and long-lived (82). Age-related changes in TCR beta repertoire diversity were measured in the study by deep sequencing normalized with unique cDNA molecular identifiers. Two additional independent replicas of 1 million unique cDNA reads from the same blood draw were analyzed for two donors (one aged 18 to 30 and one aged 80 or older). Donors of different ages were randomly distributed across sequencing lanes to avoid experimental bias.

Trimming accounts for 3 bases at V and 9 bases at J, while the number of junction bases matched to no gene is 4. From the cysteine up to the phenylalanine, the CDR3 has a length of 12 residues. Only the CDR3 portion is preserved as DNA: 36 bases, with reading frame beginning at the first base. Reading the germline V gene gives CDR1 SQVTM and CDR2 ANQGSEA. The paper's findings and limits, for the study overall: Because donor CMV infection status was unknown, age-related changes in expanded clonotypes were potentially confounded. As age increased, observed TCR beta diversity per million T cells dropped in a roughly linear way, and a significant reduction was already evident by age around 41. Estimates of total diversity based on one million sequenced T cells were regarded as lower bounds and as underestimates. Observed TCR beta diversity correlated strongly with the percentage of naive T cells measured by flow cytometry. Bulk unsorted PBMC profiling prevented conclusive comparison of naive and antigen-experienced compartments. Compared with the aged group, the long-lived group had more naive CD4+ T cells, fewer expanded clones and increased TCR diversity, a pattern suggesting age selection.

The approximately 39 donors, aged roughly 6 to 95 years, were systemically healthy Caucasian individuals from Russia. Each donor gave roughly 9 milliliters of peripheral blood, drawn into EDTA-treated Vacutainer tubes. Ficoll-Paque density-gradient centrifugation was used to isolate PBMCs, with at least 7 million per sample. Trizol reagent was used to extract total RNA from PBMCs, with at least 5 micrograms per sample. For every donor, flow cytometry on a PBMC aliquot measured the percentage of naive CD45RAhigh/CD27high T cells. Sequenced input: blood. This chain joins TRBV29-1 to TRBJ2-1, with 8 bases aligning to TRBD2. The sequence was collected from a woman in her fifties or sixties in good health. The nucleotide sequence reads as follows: TGCAGCGTTGAGGCGGGAGGTGGTGAGCAGTTCTTC. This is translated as CSVEAGGGEQFF.